The 7 T cell receptor beta chains given below trace back to one sample, sequenced in a study of CD8 T cells in ankylosing spondylitis listed by TCRdb under 2017. What the authors observed across the whole study: A TCR beta motif of fewer than 10 highly homologous amino acid variants appeared characteristic of blood from ankylosing spondylitis patients.

The library relied on 5' RACE. The sample was run on an Illumina HiSeq 2500. The public reads were reprocessed in TCRdb via fastp at Q25 and MiXCR, keeping in-frame beta chains. All rows with the same CDR3 protein become a single entry with the most common DNA and genes. Recorded for this sample are 350,000 to 550,000 distinct CDR3 sequences; roughly 25% of them occurred a single time. About 0.89% of the sample goes to the ten largest clones. Which antigens these TCRs recognize remains unknown. The sample taken for sequencing was blood, either unsorted or a sorted T cell fraction (not recorded which). Every receptor here comes from a male donor with ankylosing spondylitis.

This clonotype was observed a handful of times. This chain joins TRBV5-1 and TRBJ2-2, with a possible D match to TRBD1 (5 bases). V shed 1 base and J shed 0 bases, with 10 bases lying between them. This CDR3 comprises 16 residues. Germline V gene lookup returns CDR1 SGHRS and CDR2 YFSETQ. The chain's CDR3 is CASSLKQGANTGELFF. Written as DNA, the CDR3 is TGCGCCAGCAGCTTGAAGCAGGGCGCGAACACCGGGGAGCTGTTTTTT.

This clonotype was observed at least ten times. V is TRBV12-3 or TRBV12-4 and J is TRBJ2-4; TRBD2 matches at 13 bases. The CDR3 contains 21 residues. With 1 base clipped from V and 3 bases from J, the junction kept 15 bases outside the gene matches. The CDR3 here is CASSLVFGTSGTWEVKNIQYF. The DNA for the CDR3 is TGTGCCAGCAGTTTAGTATTCGGGACTAGCGGGACCTGGGAAGTCAAAAACATTCAGTACTTC.

This chain links TRBV20-1 with TRBJ2-5, with TRBD2 identical over 7 bases. Trimming removed 4 bases from V and 5 bases from J; junction bases left unmatched: 7. The CDR3 consists of 13 residues. CDR1 DFQATT and CDR2 SNEGSKA come from the germline V gene (reference sequence). The CDR3 coding sequence is TGCAGTGCTACCGGGCCGCGGGGGGAGACCCAGTACTTC. It translates to CSATGPRGETQYF.

This clonotype was counted only a few times. This rearrangement joins TRBV4-2 to TRBJ2-4; possible D gene TRBD2, 5 bases. Per germline, CDR1 LGHNA and CDR2 YNFKEQ. The CDR3 runs 15 residues. V was trimmed by 4 bases and J by 5 bases, leaving 15 bases between them. The CDR3 DNA sequence: TGTGCCAGCAGCCCCCTAACATCGCGGGAAAACATTCAGTACTTC. The encoded protein is CASSPLTSRENIQYF.

The chain is built from TRBV7-2 and TRBJ2-5, with 7 nucleotides matching TRBD2. Per germline, CDR1 SGHTA and CDR2 FQGNSA. The CDR3 loop spans 14 amino acids. V shed 6 bases and J 1 base; nucleotides not matched to a gene: 5. In DNA form, the CDR3 reads TGTGCCAGCAGTCAACTAGCGACCCAAGAGACCCAGTACTTC. Translating it yields CASSQLATQETQYF.

This clonotype has a handful of counts. The chain is built from TRBV2 and TRBJ2-2; D uncertain. Trimming left V 6 bases short and J 5 bases short, with 13 bases between. This CDR3 has 14 residues. Germline V gene data show CDR1 as SNHLY and CDR2 as FYNNEI. The DNA for the CDR3 is TGTGCCAGCAGGTCACCCTTGGGTACCGGGGAGCTGTTTTTT. The encoded protein is CASRSPLGTGELFF.

This clonotype was observed a few times. V usage is TRBV11-2 and J usage is TRBJ2-3; D gene ambiguous. Germline-derived CDR1 and CDR2 are SGHAT and FQNNGV. The CDR3 consists of 15 residues. V lost 5 bases and J 2 bases, leaving 14 bases between the germline ends. As DNA, the CDR3 is TGTGCCAGCAGCGCTAGTTCCGGGTACACAGATACGCAGTATTTT. Translation gives CASSASSGYTDTQYF.